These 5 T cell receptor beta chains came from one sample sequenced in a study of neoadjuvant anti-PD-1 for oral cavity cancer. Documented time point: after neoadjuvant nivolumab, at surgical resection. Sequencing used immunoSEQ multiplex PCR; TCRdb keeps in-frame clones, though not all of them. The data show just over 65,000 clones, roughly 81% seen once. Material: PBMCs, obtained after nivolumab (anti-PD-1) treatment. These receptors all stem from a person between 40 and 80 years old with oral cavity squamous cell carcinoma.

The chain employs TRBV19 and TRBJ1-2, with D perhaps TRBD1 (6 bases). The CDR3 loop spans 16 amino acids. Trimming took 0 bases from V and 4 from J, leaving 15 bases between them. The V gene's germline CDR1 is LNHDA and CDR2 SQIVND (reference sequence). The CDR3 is CASSIDRVGRGYGYTF. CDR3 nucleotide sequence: TGTGCCAGTAGTATAGATCGAGTTGGCAGGGGCTATGGCTACACCTTC.

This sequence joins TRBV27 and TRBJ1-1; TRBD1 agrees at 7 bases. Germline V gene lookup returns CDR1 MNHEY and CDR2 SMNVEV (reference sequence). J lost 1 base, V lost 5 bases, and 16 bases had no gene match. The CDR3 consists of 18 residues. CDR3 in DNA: TGTGCCAGCAGTCTAGAGGCCGTGGCAGGGGGTCCGAACACTGAAGCTTTCTTT. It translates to CASSLEAVAGGPNTEAFF.

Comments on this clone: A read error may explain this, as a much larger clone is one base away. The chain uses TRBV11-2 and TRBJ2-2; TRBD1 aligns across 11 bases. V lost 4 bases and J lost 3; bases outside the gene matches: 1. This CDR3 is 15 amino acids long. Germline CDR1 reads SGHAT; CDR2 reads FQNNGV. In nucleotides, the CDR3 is TGTGCCAGCAGCTCGGGACAGGGGGACACCGGGGAGCTGTTTTTT. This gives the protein CASSSGQGDTGELFF.

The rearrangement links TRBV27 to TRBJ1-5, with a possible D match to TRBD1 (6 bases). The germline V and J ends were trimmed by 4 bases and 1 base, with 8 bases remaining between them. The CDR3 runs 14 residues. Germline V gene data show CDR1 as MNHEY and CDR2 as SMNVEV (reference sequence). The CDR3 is CASSSQGSNQPQHF. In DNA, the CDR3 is TGTGCCAGCAGTTCTCAGGGGAGCAATCAGCCCCAGCATTTT.

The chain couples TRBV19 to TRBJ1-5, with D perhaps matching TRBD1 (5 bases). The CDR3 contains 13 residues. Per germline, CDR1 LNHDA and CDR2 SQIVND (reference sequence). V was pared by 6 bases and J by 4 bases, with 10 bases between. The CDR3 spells CASRRGGNQPQHF. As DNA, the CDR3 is TGTGCCAGTAGGCGGGGGGGAAATCAGCCCCAGCATTTT.